The rows below give T cell receptor beta chains drawn from one sample of a study of multiple sclerosis patients with progressive multifocal leukoencephalopathy. TCRdb's table, derived via immunoSEQ multiplex PCR, lists solely in-frame clones and lacks some. The sample consists of more than 30,000 clones, over 80% of them appearing once. The material was PBMCs, obtained from a patient treated with natalizumab. These receptors originate from a woman aged 40 to 49 with progressive multifocal leukoencephalopathy. The CDR3 runs from the conserved cysteine through the conserved F or W. The D gene is left open where the match is weak. Clone size appears in some rows only: once, few, many, or a class for an expanded clone.

abundance: .
j_gene: TRBJ2-7
v_gene: TRBV6-1
d_gene: .
CDR3nt: TGTGCCAGCAGTCAATCCGGGAACAGGGATTGTCAGTACTTC
CDR3aa: CASSQSGNRDCQYF

abundance: .
j_gene: TRBJ2-6
v_gene: TRBV5-1
d_gene: TRBD1
CDR3nt: TGCGCCAGCAGCTCTGGGACAGCAAGAGGGGCCAACGTCCTGACTTTC
CDR3aa: CASSSGTARGANVLTF

abundance: .
j_gene: TRBJ1-1
v_gene: TRBV5-8
d_gene: .
CDR3nt: TGTGCCAGCAGCTTGGAGGGGTTTCGGAACACTGAAGCTTTCTTT
CDR3aa: CASSLEGFRNTEAFF

abundance: .
j_gene: TRBJ1-1
v_gene: TRBV7-6
d_gene: .
CDR3nt: TGTGCCAGCAGCTTAATTTCGGGGGAAATCAACACTGAAGCTTTCTTT
CDR3aa: CASSLISGEINTEAFF

abundance: once
j_gene: TRBJ2-1
v_gene: TRBV5-6
d_gene: TRBD2
CDR3nt: TGTGCCAGCATCCACCACCCGGGACTAGCAGGGTTCTTC
CDR3aa: CASIHHPGLAGFF

abundance: .
j_gene: TRBJ2-2
v_gene: TRBV29-1
d_gene: .
CDR3nt: TGCAGCGTTGAATCCGGCGGGGAGCTGTTTTTT
CDR3aa: CSVESGGELFF

abundance: once
j_gene: TRBJ1-2
v_gene: TRBV4-2
d_gene: .
CDR3nt: TGTGCCAGCAGCCAAGAAGGGGGCTATGGCTACACCTTC
CDR3aa: CASSQEGGYGYTF

abundance: few
j_gene: TRBJ2-1
v_gene: TRBV7-9
d_gene: TRBD1
CDR3nt: TGTGCCAGCAGCCGGACAGGCTTCTCCTACAATGAGCAGTTCTTC
CDR3aa: CASSRTGFSYNEQFF

abundance: .
j_gene: TRBJ2-1
v_gene: TRBV6-4
d_gene: TRBD2
CDR3nt: TGTGCCAGCAGTGACTCGTCGAGCAGCGGGGGCTACAATGAGCAGTTCTTC
CDR3aa: CASSDSSSSGGYNEQFF

abundance: .
j_gene: TRBJ2-7
v_gene: TRBV6-6
d_gene: TRBD1
CDR3nt: TGTGCCAGCACCGGACAGGGACAGGGATATATCGAGCAGTACTTC
CDR3aa: CASTGQGQGYIEQYF

abundance: .
j_gene: TRBJ2-1
v_gene: TRBV5-1
d_gene: .
CDR3nt: TGCGCCAGCAGCTGGGGGCCCGGCAATGAGCAGTTCTTC
CDR3aa: CASSWGPGNEQFF

abundance: .
j_gene: TRBJ2-2
v_gene: TRBV4-1
d_gene: TRBD1
CDR3nt: TGCGCCAGCAGCCCTGGGACAGATAACACCGGGGAGCTGTTTTTT
CDR3aa: CASSPGTDNTGELFF

abundance: .
j_gene: TRBJ1-4
v_gene: TRBV7-9
d_gene: .
CDR3nt: TGTGCCAGCAGCTCAAGGACACTCTCGGATGAAAAACTGTTTTTT
CDR3aa: CASSSRTLSDEKLFF

abundance: few
j_gene: TRBJ2-7
v_gene: TRBV10-3
d_gene: .
CDR3nt: TGTGCCATCAGTCCCGACAACTCCTACGAGCAGTACTTC
CDR3aa: CAISPDNSYEQYF

abundance: .
j_gene: TRBJ2-7
v_gene: TRBV28
d_gene: TRBD1
CDR3nt: TGTGCCAGCAGCTCGATGGGGACAGGGGGCGACGAGCAGTACTTC
CDR3aa: CASSSMGTGGDEQYF

abundance: .
j_gene: TRBJ2-2
v_gene: TRBV10-3
d_gene: .
CDR3nt: TGTGCCATCAGTGAGATTTTGGGGGAGCTGTTTTTT
CDR3aa: CAISEILGELFF

abundance: .
j_gene: TRBJ2-2
v_gene: TRBV11-3
d_gene: .
CDR3nt: TGTGCCAGCAGCTTGCGGACAGCGAACACCGGGGAGCTGTTTTTT
CDR3aa: CASSLRTANTGELFF

abundance: .
j_gene: TRBJ2-2
v_gene: TRBV19
d_gene: TRBD1
CDR3nt: TGTGCCAGTAGTGGTGTGACAGGGGGTCGTACCGGGGAGCTGTTTTTT
CDR3aa: CASSGVTGGRTGELFF

abundance: .
j_gene: TRBJ2-1
v_gene: TRBV5-1
d_gene: .
CDR3nt: TGCGCCAGCAGCTTGGGGGTTGAGCAGTTCTTC
CDR3aa: CASSLGVEQFF

abundance: .
j_gene: TRBJ2-3
v_gene: TRBV6-4
d_gene: .
CDR3nt: TGTGCCAGCAGTGACTCGTATAGGGGAGACACAGATACGCAGTATTTT
CDR3aa: CASSDSYRGDTDTQYF

abundance: .
j_gene: TRBJ1-2
v_gene: TRBV7-9
d_gene: .
CDR3nt: TGTGCCAGCAGCTTAGCGTACCCCACGGCAGGTTTGGGTGGCTACACCTTC
CDR3aa: CASSLAYPTAGLGGYTF

abundance: .
j_gene: TRBJ1-4
v_gene: TRBV30
d_gene: .
CDR3nt: TGTGCCTGGAGTGCCCCAGGGGACGAAAAACTGTTTTTT
CDR3aa: CAWSAPGDEKLFF

abundance: .
j_gene: TRBJ1-4
v_gene: TRBV4-3
d_gene: TRBD1
CDR3nt: TGCGCCAGCAGCCGGGACCTGACAGGGGTGGGGGAAAAACTGTTTTTT
CDR3aa: CASSRDLTGVGEKLFF

abundance: few
j_gene: TRBJ2-5
v_gene: TRBV9
d_gene: TRBD1
CDR3nt: TGTGCCAGCAGCCCTCAGCCACAGGGGTCGGGGGAGACCCAGTACTTC
CDR3aa: CASSPQPQGSGETQYF

abundance: .
j_gene: TRBJ1-3
v_gene: TRBV5-5
d_gene: .
CDR3nt: TGTGCCAGCAGCTTCGGGAGCTCTGGAAACACCATGTATTTT
CDR3aa: CASSFGSSGNTMYF

abundance: .
j_gene: TRBJ2-7
v_gene: TRBV2
d_gene: TRBD1
CDR3nt: TGTGCCAGCTTAGGACAGGGGGCGACTCGCTACGAGCAGTACTTC
CDR3aa: CASLGQGATRYEQYF

abundance: .
j_gene: TRBJ1-5
v_gene: TRBV19
d_gene: TRBD1
CDR3nt: TGTGCCAGTAACCAGGGGGATCAGCCCCAGCATTTT
CDR3aa: CASNQGDQPQHF

abundance: .
j_gene: TRBJ1-2
v_gene: TRBV7-9
d_gene: TRBD1
CDR3nt: TGTGCCAGCAGCCGCATGGGACAGATAAACTATGGCTACACCTTC
CDR3aa: CASSRMGQINYGYTF

abundance: .
j_gene: TRBJ2-2
v_gene: TRBV6-6
d_gene: .
CDR3nt: TGTGCCAGCAGCCCCCCGGGAACCCGGGGCGGGGAGCTGTTTTTT
CDR3aa: CASSPPGTRGGELFF

abundance: .
j_gene: TRBJ1-5
v_gene: TRBV28
d_gene: .
CDR3nt: TGTGCCAGCAGGGTTAGCAATCAGCCCCAGCATTTT
CDR3aa: CASRVSNQPQHF

abundance: few
j_gene: TRBJ1-2
v_gene: TRBV4-2
d_gene: TRBD1
CDR3nt: TGTGCCAGCAGCCAAGATCGGGCCCCAGGGGGCGGGGGCTACACCTTC
CDR3aa: CASSQDRAPGGGGYTF

abundance: .
j_gene: TRBJ1-1
v_gene: TRBV6-6
d_gene: .
CDR3nt: TGTGCCAGCAGTTACTCGAGGGGGATGAACACTGAAGCTTTCTTT
CDR3aa: CASSYSRGMNTEAFF

abundance: .
j_gene: TRBJ2-5
v_gene: TRBV27
d_gene: .
CDR3nt: TGTGCCAGCACTTTTTCAACGGGATCCGTGGGGACCCAGTACTTC
CDR3aa: CASTFSTGSVGTQYF

abundance: .
j_gene: TRBJ2-1
v_gene: TRBV9
d_gene: TRBD2
CDR3nt: TGTGCCAGCAGCGTAGGAGGCGGGGGGACCCCGGGAGAGGTCTTC
CDR3aa: CASSVGGGGTPGEVF

abundance: .
j_gene: TRBJ1-2
v_gene: TRBV7-9
d_gene: .
CDR3nt: TGTGCCAGCAGAGACGGGACGGAGGATAACTATGGCTACACCTTC
CDR3aa: CASRDGTEDNYGYTF

abundance: .
j_gene: TRBJ1-2
v_gene: TRBV4-1
d_gene: .
CDR3nt: TGCGCCAGCAGACACTACACAAAGCGCGGCTACACCTTC
CDR3aa: CASRHYTKRGYTF

abundance: .
j_gene: TRBJ2-3
v_gene: TRBV4-3
d_gene: .
CDR3nt: TGCGCCAGCAGCCAGGATTCGCTCATAACAAGCACAGATACGCAGTATTTT
CDR3aa: CASSQDSLITSTDTQYF

abundance: .
j_gene: TRBJ2-7
v_gene: TRBV28
d_gene: .
CDR3nt: TGTGCCAGCAGTTTTGGGACTCCCTACGAGCAGTACTTC
CDR3aa: CASSFGTPYEQYF

abundance: .
j_gene: TRBJ1-1
v_gene: TRBV2
d_gene: .
CDR3nt: TGTGCCACCCAGAAGGATAGAGGCACTGAAGCTTTCTTT
CDR3aa: CATQKDRGTEAFF

abundance: few
j_gene: TRBJ1-2
v_gene: TRBV7-9
d_gene: .
CDR3nt: TGTGCCAGCAGCTTATCAGCTAATGGCTACACCTTC
CDR3aa: CASSLSANGYTF

abundance: once
j_gene: TRBJ2-5
v_gene: TRBV2
d_gene: TRBD2
CDR3nt: TGTGCCAGCAGTGAAGCGTCACTAGCGGGGGGGCAACGAGAGACCCAGTACTTC
CDR3aa: CASSEASLAGGQRETQYF

abundance: .
j_gene: TRBJ2-3
v_gene: TRBV18
d_gene: .
CDR3nt: TGTGCCAGCTCACCACAGAGCACAGATACGCAGTATTTT
CDR3aa: CASSPQSTDTQYF

abundance: .
j_gene: TRBJ1-6
v_gene: TRBV7-2
d_gene: .
CDR3nt: TGTGCCAGCAGCCCGGGTAGGAATTCACCCCTCCACTTT
CDR3aa: CASSPGRNSPLHF

abundance: .
j_gene: TRBJ2-7
v_gene: TRBV11-2
d_gene: TRBD1
CDR3nt: TGTGCCAGCAGCCCCGCCGGGACAGGGGGCTACGAGCAGTACTTC
CDR3aa: CASSPAGTGGYEQYF

abundance: .
j_gene: TRBJ2-5
v_gene: TRBV5-4
d_gene: TRBD2
CDR3nt: TGTGCCAGCAGCTTGGTCTCTAGCGGGGGCCTTGGGACCCAGTACTTC
CDR3aa: CASSLVSSGGLGTQYF

abundance: .
j_gene: TRBJ1-4
v_gene: TRBV5-1
d_gene: TRBD1
CDR3nt: TGCGCCAGCAGCAGGACAGGGCAAGGGATGGATGAAAAACTGTTTTTT
CDR3aa: CASSRTGQGMDEKLFF

abundance: .
j_gene: TRBJ1-4
v_gene: TRBV5-5
d_gene: .
CDR3nt: TGTGCCAGCAGCGATTGGGCAACTAATGAAAAACTGTTTTTT
CDR3aa: CASSDWATNEKLFF

abundance: .
j_gene: TRBJ2-7
v_gene: TRBV5-1
d_gene: .
CDR3nt: TGCGCCAGCAGCTTGAAGCGAGACGAGCAGTACTTC
CDR3aa: CASSLKRDEQYF

abundance: .
j_gene: TRBJ2-2
v_gene: TRBV9
d_gene: .
CDR3nt: TGTGCCAGCAGCATTTATACCGGGGAGCTGTTTTTT
CDR3aa: CASSIYTGELFF

abundance: .
j_gene: TRBJ2-1
v_gene: TRBV4-3
d_gene: .
CDR3nt: TGCGCCAGCAGCCAAGAGGAGAGCTCCTACAATGAGCAGTTCTTC
CDR3aa: CASSQEESSYNEQFF

abundance: .
j_gene: TRBJ1-4
v_gene: TRBV27
d_gene: .
CDR3nt: TGTGCCAGCAGCGATTTTGGGAGGGCTAATGAAAAACTGTTTTTT
CDR3aa: CASSDFGRANEKLFF

abundance: few
j_gene: TRBJ2-7
v_gene: TRBV7-8
d_gene: TRBD2
CDR3nt: TGTGCCAGCAGGATAGCGGGTTCCTCCTACGAGCAGTACTTC
CDR3aa: CASRIAGSSYEQYF

abundance: .
j_gene: TRBJ1-5
v_gene: TRBV10-3
d_gene: .
CDR3nt: TGTGCCATCAGTGAGTCGATTGGGCCTGGAAGCAATCGGCCCCAGCATTTT
CDR3aa: CAISESIGPGSNRPQHF

abundance: .
j_gene: TRBJ1-5
v_gene: TRBV2
d_gene: .
CDR3nt: TGTGCCAGCAGTGAGGACATCCCCAATCAGCCCCAGCATTTT
CDR3aa: CASSEDIPNQPQHF

abundance: .
j_gene: TRBJ2-7
v_gene: TRBV4-1
d_gene: .
CDR3nt: TGCGCCAGCAGCCAGAAACAGGGTAACGAGCAGTACTTC
CDR3aa: CASSQKQGNEQYF

abundance: .
j_gene: TRBJ1-4
v_gene: TRBV7-8
d_gene: .
CDR3nt: TGTGCCAGCAGTTCGGACGGACTAATGAGGAAACTGTTTTTT
CDR3aa: CASSSDGLMRKLFF

abundance: .
j_gene: TRBJ1-2
v_gene: TRBV19
d_gene: .
CDR3nt: TGTGCCAGTACCCGGGGCCCTCTGAACTATGGCTACACCTTC
CDR3aa: CASTRGPLNYGYTF